These 9 T cell receptor beta chains share one sample of origin, sequenced in a study of beta chain features in type 1 diabetes. Their cognate antigens are unknown. Study-wide results and limits: Moderate but significant shortening of TCRB CDR3s was recorded in all four CD4+ subsets from Type 1 diabetes patients.

The entirety of the isolated RNA underwent reverse transcription, so expressed TCRB transcripts were sequenced. Assay used: immunoSEQ multiplex PCR; TCRdb lists only in-frame clones, some missing. The sample gives roughly 290,000 clones, about 15% of which show up once; roughly 0.015% is in the top ten. Sequenced material: naive CD4+ T cells from blood. The receptor set was obtained from a young man with type 1 diabetes.

This clone appeared a single time. The chain combines TRBV2 with TRBJ1-5, with no clear D. Germline values: CDR1 SNHLY, CDR2 FYNNEI. The CDR3 extends over 14 amino acids. Between the trimmed V and J ends, which lost 4 bases and 3 bases, there was a span of 10 bases. The CDR3 bases are TGTGCCAGCAGTGCGGCCGGACTCAATCAGCCCCAGCATTTT. It encodes CASSAAGLNQPQHF. Drawing the rest from reference TRBV2 and TRBJ1-5, the complete variable domain is EPEVTQTPSHQVTQMGQEVILRCVPISNHLYFYWYRQILGQKVEFLVSFYNNEISEKSEIFDDQFSVERPDGSNFTLKIRSTKLEDSAMYFCASSAAGLNQPQHFGDGTRLSIL.

This clone was detected a few times. The chain is built from TRBV4-1 and TRBJ2-7, with D perhaps matching TRBD1 (5 bases). Germline V gene sequence: CDR1 MGHRA, CDR2 YSYEKL. This CDR3 has 15 residues. V lost 4 bases and J lost 5, with 18 bases in between. CDR3 loop: CASSLGFATGNEQYF. The CDR3 DNA sequence: TGCGCCAGCAGCCTCGGATTTGCCACAGGCAACGAGCAGTACTTC.

This chain links TRBV5-1 with TRBJ2-7; no clear D gene. Trimming took 0 bases from V and 3 from J, leaving 10 bases between them. The CDR3 runs to 14 residues. Germline loops: CDR1 SGHRS, CDR2 YFSETQ. CDR3 nucleotide sequence: TGCGCCAGCAGCTTGGACCCTAAAGACTACGAGCAGTACTTC. Translation gives CASSLDPKDYEQYF.

This clone was counted a few times. This chain joins TRBV30 and TRBJ1-4; a possible D gene is TRBD1 (6 bases). CDR3 length: 13 amino acids. V gave up 2 bases and J gave up 8 bases, with 12 bases separating them. Germline V CDR1 and CDR2: GTSNPN, SVGIG (reference sequence). The chain's CDR3 is CAWSRDISEKLFF. In DNA form, the CDR3 reads TGTGCCTGGAGTCGGGACATATCCGAAAAACTGTTTTTT.

The J gene is TRBJ2-7, the V gene TRBV15; 8 bases align to TRBD1. J lost 2 bases, V lost 1 base, and 4 bases had no gene match. The V gene's germline CDR1 is LNHNV and CDR2 YYDKDF (reference sequence). The CDR3 sequence is 15 residues long. CDR3 protein: CATSRGQGAAYEQYF. CDR3 coding DNA: TGTGCCACCAGCAGAGGCCAGGGGGCCGCCTACGAGCAGTACTTC.

This clone was seen a few times. The V and J genes are TRBV7-9 and TRBJ2-1, with 11 bases that match TRBD2. CDR1 is SEHNR, CDR2 FQNEAQ, per germline (reference sequence). V was clipped by 6 bases and J by 13 bases; unmatched bases: 11. There are 14 residues in the CDR3. CDR3 coding DNA: TGTGCCAGCAGGTCAGCCGGGACTAGCGGAGTACAGTTCTTC. This translates into CASRSAGTSGVQFF.

The rearrangement joins TRBV5-4 to TRBJ1-2, with D possibly TRBD1 on 5 matching bases. V lost 2 bases to trimming and J lost 3 bases, with 8 bases between them. This CDR3 has 13 residues. Germline CDR1 and CDR2: SGHNT and YYREEE (reference sequence). For the CDR3, the DNA is TGTGCCAGCAGCTTCGGACACGACTATGGCTACACCTTC. Translated, it gives CASSFGHDYGYTF.

This clone was counted a few times. CDR3: CASRAGLASSYEQYF. The CDR3 nucleotides read TGTGCCAGCAGGGCGGGACTAGCGAGCTCCTACGAGCAGTACTTC. The chain uses TRBV2 and TRBJ2-7, with 10 bases aligning to TRBD2. V trimming: 6 bases; J trimming: 0 bases; junction bases outside the gene matches: 5. CDR3 length equals 15 residues. Germline-derived CDR1 and CDR2 are SNHLY and FYNNEI.

The chain uses TRBV30 and TRBJ1-5, with 10 bases matching TRBD1. This CDR3 is 13 amino acids long. CDR1 and CDR2 (germline): GTSNPN, SVGIG (reference sequence). J lost 7 bases, V lost 7 bases, and 7 bases had no gene match. The CDR3 region has the DNA TGTGCCTCCGACAGGGGGCAAGGGCAGCCCCAGCATTTT. Translation: CASDRGQGQPQHF.